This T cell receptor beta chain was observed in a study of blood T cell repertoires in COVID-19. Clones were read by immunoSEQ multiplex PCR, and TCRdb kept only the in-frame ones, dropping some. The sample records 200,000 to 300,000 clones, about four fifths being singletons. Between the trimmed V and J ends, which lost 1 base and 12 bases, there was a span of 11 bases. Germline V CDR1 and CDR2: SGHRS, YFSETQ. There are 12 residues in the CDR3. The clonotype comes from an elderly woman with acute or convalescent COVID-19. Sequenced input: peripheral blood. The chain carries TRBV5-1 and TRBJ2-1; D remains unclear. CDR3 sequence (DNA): TGCGCCAGCAGCTTGACCGGGTTGTCGCAGTTCTTC. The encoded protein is CASSLTGLSQFF. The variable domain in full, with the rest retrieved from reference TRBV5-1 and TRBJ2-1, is KAGVTQTPRYLIKTRGQQVTLSCSPISGHRSVSWYQQTPGQGLQFLFEYFSETQRNKGNFPGRFSGRQFSNSRSEMNVSTLELGDSALYLCASSLTGLSQFFGPGTRLTVL.